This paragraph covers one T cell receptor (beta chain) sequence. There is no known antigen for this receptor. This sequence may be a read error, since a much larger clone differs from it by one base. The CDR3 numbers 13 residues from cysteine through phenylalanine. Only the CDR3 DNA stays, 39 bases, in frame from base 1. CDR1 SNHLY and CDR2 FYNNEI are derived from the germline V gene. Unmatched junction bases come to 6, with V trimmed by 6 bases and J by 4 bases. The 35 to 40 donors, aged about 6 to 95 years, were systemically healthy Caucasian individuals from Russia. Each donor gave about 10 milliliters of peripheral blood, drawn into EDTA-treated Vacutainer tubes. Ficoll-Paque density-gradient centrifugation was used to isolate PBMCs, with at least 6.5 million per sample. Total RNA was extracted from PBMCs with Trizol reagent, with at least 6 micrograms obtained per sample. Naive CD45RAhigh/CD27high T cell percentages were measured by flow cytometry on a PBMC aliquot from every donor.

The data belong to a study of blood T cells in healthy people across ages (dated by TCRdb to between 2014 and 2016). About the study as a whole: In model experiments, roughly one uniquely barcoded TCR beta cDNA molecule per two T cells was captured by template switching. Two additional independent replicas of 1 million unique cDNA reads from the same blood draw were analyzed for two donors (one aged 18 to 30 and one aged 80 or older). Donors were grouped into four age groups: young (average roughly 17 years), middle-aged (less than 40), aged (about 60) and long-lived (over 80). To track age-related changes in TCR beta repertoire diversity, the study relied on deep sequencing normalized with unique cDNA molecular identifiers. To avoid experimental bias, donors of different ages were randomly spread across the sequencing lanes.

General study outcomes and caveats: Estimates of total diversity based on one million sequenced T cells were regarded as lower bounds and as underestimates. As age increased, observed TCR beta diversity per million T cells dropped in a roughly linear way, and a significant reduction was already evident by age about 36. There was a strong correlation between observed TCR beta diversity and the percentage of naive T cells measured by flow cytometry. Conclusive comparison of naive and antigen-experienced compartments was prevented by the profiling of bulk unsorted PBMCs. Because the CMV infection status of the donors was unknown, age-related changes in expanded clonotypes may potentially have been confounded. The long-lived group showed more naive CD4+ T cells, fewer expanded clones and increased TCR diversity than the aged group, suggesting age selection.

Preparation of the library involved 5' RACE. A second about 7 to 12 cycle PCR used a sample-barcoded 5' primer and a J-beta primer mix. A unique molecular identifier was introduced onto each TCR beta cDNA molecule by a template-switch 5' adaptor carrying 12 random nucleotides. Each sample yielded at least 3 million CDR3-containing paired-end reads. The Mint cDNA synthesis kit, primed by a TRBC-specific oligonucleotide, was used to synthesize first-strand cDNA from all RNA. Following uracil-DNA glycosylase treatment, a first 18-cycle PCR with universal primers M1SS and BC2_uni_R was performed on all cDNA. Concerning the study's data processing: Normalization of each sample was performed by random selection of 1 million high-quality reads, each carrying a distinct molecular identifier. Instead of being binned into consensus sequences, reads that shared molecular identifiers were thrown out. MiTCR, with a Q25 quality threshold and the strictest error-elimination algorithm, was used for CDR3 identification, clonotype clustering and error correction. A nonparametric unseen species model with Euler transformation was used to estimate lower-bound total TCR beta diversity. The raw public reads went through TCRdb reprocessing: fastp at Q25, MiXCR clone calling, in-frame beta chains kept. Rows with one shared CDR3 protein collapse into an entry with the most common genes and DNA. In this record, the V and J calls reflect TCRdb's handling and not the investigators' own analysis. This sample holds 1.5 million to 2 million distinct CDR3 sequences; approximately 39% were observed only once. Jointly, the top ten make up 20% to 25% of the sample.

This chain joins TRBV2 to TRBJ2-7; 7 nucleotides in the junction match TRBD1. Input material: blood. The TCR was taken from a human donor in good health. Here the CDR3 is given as CASSGQDRYEQYF. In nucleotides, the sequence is TGTGCCAGCAGCGGACAGGACCGGTACGAGCAGTACTTC.